The next 23 T cell receptor beta chains were all read from a single sample in a study of patients and donors after allogeneic stem cell transplantation. One entry per CDR3 protein results from TCRdb running MiXCR on the RT-PCR reads. The sample includes under 170,000 distinct CDR3 sequences, about 36% seen only once; the top ten take roughly 52%. The sequenced sample consisted of blood, either unsorted or a sorted T cell fraction (not recorded which). These receptors were obtained from a human donor who was either an allogeneic HSCT recipient or a stem cell or donor lymphocyte infusion donor (not recorded which). It is not recorded whose cells these are; they may come from a transplant donor.

J is TRBJ1-2 and V is TRBV4-2, with 8 bases identical to TRBD1. CDR1 LGHNA and CDR2 YNFKEQ come from the germline V gene. There are 16 residues in the CDR3. Trimming cost V 0 bases and J 4 bases; bases outside gene matches: 7. The CDR3 DNA follows: TGTGCCAGCAGCCAAGAGTTCGCAGGGGGCGGCTATGGCTACACCTTC. Translation gives CASSQEFAGGGYGYTF.

This rearrangement joins TRBV9 to TRBJ1-2; the D is unclear. The germline gives CDR1 SGDLS, CDR2 YYNGEE. There are 14 residues in the CDR3. The V end lost 0 bases, the J end lost 4 bases, and 10 bases lay between the germline ends. The CDR3 here is CASSVEKDSYGYTF. The CDR3 DNA sequence: TGTGCCAGCAGCGTAGAGAAAGACTCCTATGGCTACACCTTC. Complete variable domain (other parts from reference TRBV9 and TRBJ1-2): DSGVTQTPKHLITATGQRVTLRCSPRSGDLSVYWYQQSLDQGLQFLIQYYNGEERAKGNILERFSAQQFPDLHSELNLSSLELGDSALYFCASSVEKDSYGYTFGSGTRLTVV.

This clonotype occurred a few times. For the CDR3, the DNA is TGTGCCAGCAGCAACGAGTCTGGTAAAAAACTGTTTTTT. This gives the protein CASSNESGKKLFF. This rearrangement joins TRBV7-9 to TRBJ1-4; the D is unclear. This CDR3 is built from 13 residues. The germline gives CDR1 SEHNR, CDR2 FQNEAQ (reference sequence). The V gene lost 5 bases and the J gene lost 9 bases, with 13 bases spanning the gap. Supplemented by reference TRBV7-9 and TRBJ1-4, the full variable domain reads DTGVSQNPRHKITKRGQNVTFRCDPISEHNRLYWYRQTLGQGPEFLTYFQNEAQLEKSRLLSDRFSAERPKGSFSTLEIQRTEQGDSAMYLCASSNESGKKLFFGSGTQLSVL.

The chain uses TRBV20-1 and TRBJ1-2, with TRBD1 matching over 8 bases. The CDR3 loop spans 12 amino acids. V lost 7 bases, J lost 4 bases, and 5 bases stayed unmatched. The germline V gene encodes CDR1 DFQATT and CDR2 SNEGSKA (reference sequence). This chain's CDR3 is CSVDRGGYGYTF. The CDR3 DNA is TGCAGTGTTGACAGGGGTGGCTATGGCTACACCTTC.

This clonotype came up a few times. The CDR3 is CASSAHATGSTEAFF. The CDR3 DNA follows: TGTGCCAGCAGCGCCCACGCGACAGGGAGCACTGAAGCTTTCTTT. The chain is built from TRBV9 and TRBJ1-1; TRBD1 agrees at 7 bases. J lost 4 bases, V lost 3 bases, and 9 bases had no gene match. The CDR3 is 15 amino acids. Germline V gene data show CDR1 as SGDLS and CDR2 as YYNGEE.

This clonotype was counted a few times. The J gene is TRBJ1-1, the V gene TRBV12-3 or TRBV12-4; D not certain. The germline V and J ends were trimmed by 5 bases and 7 bases, with 14 bases remaining between them. CDR3 length equals 13 residues. The CDR3 sequence is CASSPGREHEAFF. CDR3 coding DNA: TGTGCCAGCAGTCCCGGACGGGAACATGAAGCTTTCTTT.

The table lists this clonotype with a few counts. J is TRBJ2-7 and V is TRBV27; unclear D gene. The V end was cut by 5 bases, the J end by 2 bases, with 13 bases between. This CDR3 contains 14 residues. Germline CDR1 is MNHEY and CDR2 is SMNVEV (reference sequence). As DNA, the CDR3 is TGTGCCAGCAGTGCATTCGGGCTTGCCTACGAGCAGTACTTC. Protein product: CASSAFGLAYEQYF.

There are a few counts of this clonotype. A junction end diverges from the germline sequence, so it may reflect a read error. The rearrangement uses TRBV29-1 and TRBJ1-1; unclear D gene. The CDR3 runs to 11 residues. Germline CDR1 reads SQVTM; CDR2 reads ANQGSEA. CDR3 protein: CSLDTNTEAFF. The CDR3 nucleotides read TGCAGCCTTGATACGAACACTGAAGCTTTCTTT.

This chain joins TRBV30 and TRBJ1-1; maybe TRBD1 (6 bases). Germline V gene data show CDR1 as GTSNPN and CDR2 as SVGIG (reference sequence). Trimming left V 7 bases short and J 4 bases short, with 19 bases between. The CDR3 is 14 residues long. Here the CDR3 reads CASIPGEGSTEAFF. The CDR3 DNA reads TGTGCCTCCATACCAGGGGAAGGGAGCACTGAAGCTTTCTTT.

The chain employs TRBV20-1 and TRBJ2-7; 7 nucleotides line up with TRBD1. The CDR3 runs to 12 residues. The V gene's germline CDR1 is DFQATT and CDR2 SNEGSKA (reference sequence). The ends lost 6 bases at V and 0 bases at J; junction bases unmatched: 2. The chain's CDR3 is CSASGGSYEQYV. Here the CDR3 DNA reads TGCAGTGCCTCAGGGGGCTCCTACGAGCAGTACGTC.

This clonotype showed up just a few times. The chain is built from TRBV5-4 and TRBJ1-2, with 8 bases matching TRBD1. Unmatched junction bases numbered 10, after V lost 4 bases and J lost 5 bases. The CDR3 loop spans 15 amino acids. CDR1 is SGHNT, CDR2 YYREEE, per germline (reference sequence). The CDR3 nucleotides are TGTGCCAGCAGCGCAGAGACAGGGGTCGGTTATGGCTACACCTTC. Its translation is CASSAETGVGYGYTF.

Only a few counts were recorded for this clonotype. The CDR3 bases are TGCAGTGCTAGAGACGGGGGGGGCTACGAGCAGTACTTC. Residues: CSARDGGGYEQYF. This sequence joins TRBV20-1 and TRBJ2-7; 8 bases are a match to TRBD2. With 0 bases clipped from V and 3 bases from J, the junction kept 1 base outside the gene matches. The CDR3 is 13 residues long. Per the germline V gene, CDR1 is DFQATT and CDR2 is SNEGSKA (reference sequence).

This clonotype was observed a handful of times. V is TRBV6-6 and J is TRBJ1-3; D is uncertain. Germline-derived CDR1 and CDR2 are MNHNY and SVGAGI (reference sequence). Trimming pared 5 bases from V and 4 bases from J, leaving 18 bases between. This CDR3 has 16 amino acids. The CDR3 sequence: CASSPSPLSGGNTIYF. The DNA of the CDR3 is TGTGCCAGCAGTCCGAGCCCACTCTCCGGAGGAAACACCATATATTTT.

The V call is TRBV28, the J call TRBJ2-3; tentatively, D is TRBD1 or TRBD2 (5 bases each). This CDR3 spans 13 amino acids. The germline CDR1 and CDR2 sequences are MDHEN and SYDVKM. With 2 bases removed from V and 4 bases from J, the gap between germline ends came to 7 bases. The CDR3 sequence: CASSLPGPDTQYF. CDR3 nucleotide sequence: TGTGCCAGCAGTTTACCGGGGCCAGATACGCAGTATTTT.

In this sample, this clonotype turned up a few times. The J gene is TRBJ1-2, the V gene TRBV27, with a weak D call TRBD1 (6 bases). In germline, CDR1 is MNHEY, CDR2 SMNVEV (reference sequence). Trimming shortened V by 5 bases and J by 8 bases, and 15 bases separated the two germline ends. The CDR3 length is 13 residues. CDR3 sequence: CASSPPVGGGYTF. CDR3 DNA: TGTGCCAGCAGTCCCCCGGTAGGGGGAGGCTACACCTTC.

The rearrangement uses TRBV5-1 and TRBJ1-1; 7 bases align to TRBD1. Germline V gene sequence: CDR1 SGHRS, CDR2 YFSETQ. This CDR3 has 14 residues. The ends lost 4 bases at V and 7 bases at J; junction bases unmatched: 10. CDR3 residues: CASSQPGQSIEAFF. The CDR3 coding sequence is TGCGCCAGCAGCCAACCGGGACAGTCTATTGAAGCTTTCTTT.

This rearrangement joins TRBV28 to TRBJ1-1; D uncertain. The CDR3 loop spans 12 amino acids. V was cut by 3 bases and J by 6 bases, with 8 bases left in between. Germline V gene lookup returns CDR1 MDHEN and CDR2 SYDVKM. The CDR3 is CASSFGGSEAFF. Here the CDR3 DNA reads TGTGCCAGCAGTTTCGGTGGTTCTGAAGCTTTCTTT. The full variable domain, rest sourced from reference TRBV28 and TRBJ1-1, is DVKVTQSSRYLVKRTGEKVFLECVQDMDHENMFWYRQDPGLGLRLIYFSYDVKMKEKGDIPEGYSVSREKKERFSLILESASTNQTSMYLCASSFGGSEAFFGQGTRLTVV.

This clonotype has at least ten counts. This chain links TRBV27 with TRBJ1-1, with D possibly TRBD1 on 5 matching bases. In germline, CDR1 is MNHEY, CDR2 SMNVEV (reference sequence). The CDR3 is 13 amino acids. V gave up 3 bases and J gave up 4 bases, with 9 bases separating them. CDR3 sequence: CASSFNGGTEAFF. In DNA, the CDR3 is TGTGCCAGCAGTTTCAATGGGGGCACTGAAGCTTTCTTT.

The J gene is TRBJ2-3, the V gene TRBV25-1; D gene ambiguous. CDR1 is MGHDK, CDR2 SYGVNS, per germline. CDR3 length: 14 residues. V lost 3 bases to trimming and J lost 5 bases, with 12 bases between them. The CDR3 reads CASSEDQPLDTQYF. CDR3 in DNA: TGTGCCAGCAGTGAGGACCAGCCGTTAGATACGCAGTATTTT.

This clonotype was counted only a few times. CDR3 amino acids: CASSGTGGYGYTF. CDR3 DNA: TGTGCCAGCAGTGGGACTGGGGGGTATGGCTACACCTTC. The chain uses TRBV12-3 or TRBV12-4 and TRBJ1-2; TRBD1 might be the D (5 bases). The CDR3 length is 13 residues. The V end was cut by 5 bases, the J end by 5 bases, with 12 bases between.

V gene TRBV2 combines with J gene TRBJ2-7; TRBD2 aligns across 7 bases. The germline gives CDR1 SNHLY, CDR2 FYNNEI. The CDR3 spans 11 residues. The CDR3 bases are TGTGCCAGCACCGGCGGGGGACTAAGTGTCGTC. It translates to CASTGGGLSVV.

The chain employs TRBV7-6 and TRBJ2-3; no clear D gene. The V and J ends lost 1 base and 0 bases respectively, with 14 bases between them. CDR1 and CDR2 from the germline V gene are SGHVS and FNYEAQ. CDR3 size: 17 residues. The CDR3 is CASSLEGGRSSTDTQYF. CDR3 coding DNA: TGTGCCAGCAGCTTAGAAGGCGGACGCTCTAGCACAGATACGCAGTATTTT.

The chain joins TRBV20-1 to TRBJ1-6, with a tentative D call TRBD1 (6 bases). CDR3 length: 13 amino acids. Germline lookup yields CDR1 DFQATT and CDR2 SNEGSKA (reference sequence). V was trimmed by 5 bases and J by 4 bases, leaving 9 bases between them. Here the CDR3 reads CSAGQTYNSPLHF. The CDR3 nucleotides are TGCAGTGCTGGACAGACGTATAATTCACCCCTCCACTTT.